Listed here are 24 T cell receptor beta chains from one sample, sequenced in a study of cytotoxic CD8 clonotypes in ibrutinib-treated CLL. Produced via immunoSEQ multiplex PCR; TCRdb's table is partial and in-frame only. The sample holds under 75,000 clones; over 60% are singletons and the top ten take 40% to 45%. The sample in question was PBMCs, obtained after 12 months of ibrutinib treatment. These receptors came from a human donor with chronic lymphocytic leukemia.

This clone was counted ten times or more. This chain uses TRBV4-1 with TRBJ2-1; TRBD2 agrees at 7 bases. The germline CDR1 and CDR2 sequences are MGHRA and YSYEKL. The CDR3 is 14 amino acids. Trimming removed 3 bases from V and 5 bases from J; junction bases left unmatched: 4. The CDR3 nucleotides are TGCGCCAGCAGCCAGGGAGGGTCGCACAATGAGCAGTTCTTC. The encoded protein is CASSQGGSHNEQFF.

The V and J genes are TRBV10-2 and TRBJ1-2; possible D gene TRBD1, 5 bases. The CDR3 length is 11 residues. Between the trimmed V and J ends, which lost 6 bases and 8 bases, there was a span of 10 bases. The germline V gene has CDR1 WSHSY and CDR2 SAAADI. CDR3 amino acids: CASRGQHGYTF. The CDR3 coding sequence is TGCGCCAGCAGAGGACAACACGGCTACACCTTC.

Of note for this clone: Other nucleotide sequences from this sample produce the same CDR3. The chain carries TRBV29-1 and TRBJ2-1; 8 bases agree with TRBD2. Germline V lookup: CDR1 SQVTM, CDR2 ANQGSEA. The ends lost 5 bases at V and 4 bases at J; junction bases unmatched: 4. This CDR3 has 13 residues. The CDR3 region has the DNA TGCAGCGTTCGATTAGCGGGATACAATGAGCAGTTCTTC. It codes for CSVRLAGYNEQFF.

This clone was found a few times. The rearrangement uses TRBV5-1 and TRBJ2-1; TRBD1 agrees at 10 bases. Germline V gene data show CDR1 as SGHRS and CDR2 as YFSETQ. The CDR3 contains 16 residues. The V segment lost 4 bases and the J segment 4 bases; nucleotides outside the gene matches: 8. The CDR3 spells CASSAGTGDEYNEQFF. CDR3 DNA: TGCGCCAGCAGCGCGGGGACAGGGGACGAGTACAATGAGCAGTTCTTC.

This chain uses TRBV4-2 with TRBJ1-1; 8 bases line up with TRBD1. The germline gives CDR1 LGHNA, CDR2 YNFKEQ. This CDR3 comprises 17 residues. Trimming removed 4 bases from V and 0 bases from J; junction bases left unmatched: 10. The CDR3 DNA reads as TGTGCCAGCAGCCCCCGGACAGGGAGGACTATGAACACTGAAGCTTTCTTT. It translates to CASSPRTGRTMNTEAFF.

On this clone itself: This specimen includes other DNA sequences encoding the same CDR3. CDR3 in amino acids: CSARETYGYTF. Written as DNA, the CDR3 is TGCAGTGCTAGAGAAACCTATGGCTACACCTTC. The J gene is TRBJ1-2, the V gene TRBV20-1; D ambiguous. The V end was cut by 0 bases, the J end by 4 bases, with 3 bases between. Germline lookup yields CDR1 DFQATT and CDR2 SNEGSKA (reference sequence). The CDR3 loop spans 11 amino acids.

This chain links TRBV7-2 with TRBJ2-1; 11 nucleotides agree with TRBD2. V trimming: 5 bases; J trimming: 0 bases; junction bases outside the gene matches: 9. The germline gives CDR1 SGHTA, CDR2 FQGNSA. The CDR3 totals 18 residues. The CDR3 region is CASSRGLAVTSSYNEQFF. CDR3 in DNA: TGTGCCAGCAGCCGGGGACTAGCGGTTACCAGCTCCTACAATGAGCAGTTCTTC.

The genes are TRBV29-1 and TRBJ1-3; D is possibly TRBD1 (5 bases). The germline V and J ends were trimmed by 5 bases and 1 base, with 12 bases remaining between them. The V gene's germline CDR1 is SQVTM and CDR2 ANQGSEA. The CDR3 length is 14 residues. The CDR3 DNA reads as TGCAGCGTTTCTGGACACCCTTCTGGAAACACCATATATTTT. The encoded protein is CSVSGHPSGNTIYF.

The gene calls are TRBV7-6 and TRBJ2-6, with D possibly TRBD2 on 6 matching bases. The CDR3 totals 17 residues. Trimming left V 1 base short and J 5 bases short, with 15 bases between. CDR1 SGHVS and CDR2 FNYEAQ come from the germline V gene. In DNA, the CDR3 is TGTGCCAGCAGCTTAGTGCCCGGAGGGGATAGGGCCAACGTCCTGACTTTC. Its protein product is CASSLVPGGDRANVLTF.

This clone was counted a single time. This sequence joins TRBV29-1 and TRBJ2-1; D is uncertain. Germline V gives CDR1 SQVTM, CDR2 ANQGSEA. This CDR3 comprises 14 residues. V lost 0 bases and J lost 1, with 7 bases in between. CDR3 bases: TGCAGCGTTGAAGATATAGGATCCTACAATGAGCAGTTCTTC. Its translation is CSVEDIGSYNEQFF.

The V and J genes are TRBV5-6 and TRBJ2-3; 8 positions agree with TRBD1. V shed 5 bases, J shed 5 bases, and the junction held 7 bases outside the gene matches. This CDR3 has 14 amino acids. Germline CDR1 SGHDT, CDR2 YYEEEE. The CDR3 DNA follows: TGTGCCAGCAGTATCACAGGGGGAGGAGATACGCAGTATTTT. This sequence encodes CASSITGGGDTQYF.

Here the CDR3 DNA reads TGTGCCAGCAGCCACTACGAACCGGGGACTGAAGCTTTCTTT. Protein sequence: CASSHYEPGTEAFF. This chain joins TRBV4-2 and TRBJ1-1; D not certain. The CDR3 has 14 amino acids. The V end was cut by 3 bases, the J end by 5 bases, with 13 bases between. Germline V gene lookup returns CDR1 LGHNA and CDR2 YNFKEQ.

V and J are TRBV19 and TRBJ2-7; 10 bases are shared with TRBD2. The germline CDR1 and CDR2 sequences are LNHDA and SQIVND (reference sequence). Trimming took 2 bases from V and 7 from J; bases not matched to a gene: 8. This CDR3 is 15 amino acids long. For the CDR3, the DNA is TGTGCCAGTAGTATAAGGTGGCTAGCGGGAGCTGAGCAGTACTTC. This codes for CASSIRWLAGAEQYF. Based on the CDR3 plus reference TRBV19 and TRBJ2-7, the full variable domain is DGGITQSPKYLFRKEGQNVTLSCEQNLNHDAMYWYRQDPGQGLRLIYYSQIVNDFQKGDIAEGYSVSREKKESFPLTVTSAQKNPTAFYLCASSIRWLAGAEQYFGPGTRLTVT.

The rearrangement joins TRBV9 to TRBJ2-7; maybe TRBD1 (6 bases). The V gene lost 5 bases and the J gene lost 0 bases, with 12 bases spanning the gap. Germline V gene lookup returns CDR1 SGDLS and CDR2 YYNGEE. This CDR3 spans 14 amino acids. The CDR3 sequence: CASSGTGSSYEQYF. The CDR3 DNA reads as TGTGCCAGCAGTGGTACAGGGAGCTCCTACGAGCAGTACTTC.

This chain joins TRBV27 and TRBJ1-3; D gene unclear. V lost 0 bases and J lost 4, with 19 bases in between. The CDR3 sequence is 18 residues long. The germline V gene encodes CDR1 MNHEY and CDR2 SMNVEV (reference sequence). Here the CDR3 DNA reads TGTGCCAGCAGTTTATCCCCCCTCGGTGTGGGCAGGGGAAACACCATATATTTT. As protein: CASSLSPLGVGRGNTIYF.

The genes are TRBV10-3 and TRBJ2-2; D might be TRBD1 or TRBD2, each matching 5 bases. The ends were cut back, 3 bases at V and 5 bases at J, with 10 bases in the middle. Per germline, CDR1 ENHRY and CDR2 SYGVKD. The CDR3 sequence is 14 residues long. The CDR3 spells CAISDTGQTGELFF. As DNA, the CDR3 is TGTGCCATCAGTGATACGGGGCAGACCGGGGAGCTGTTTTTT.

The chain combines TRBV19 with TRBJ2-2; the match to TRBD1 covers 10 bases. The CDR3 runs 14 residues. The germline V gene has CDR1 LNHDA and CDR2 SQIVND (reference sequence). V shed 8 bases and J 2 bases; nucleotides not matched to a gene: 2. The CDR3 protein is CASWTGGNTGELFF. CDR3 nucleotide sequence: TGTGCCAGTTGGACAGGGGGTAACACCGGGGAGCTGTTTTTT.

The CDR3 loop reads CASSSEGNIQYF. For the CDR3, the DNA is TGTGCCAGCTCCTCCGAGGGGAACATTCAGTACTTC. The chain uses TRBV6-1 and TRBJ2-4; either TRBD1 or TRBD2 may fit D (5 bases each). V lost 8 bases, J lost 7 bases, and 12 bases lay in between. Germline values: CDR1 MNHNS, CDR2 SASEGT. The CDR3 extends over 12 amino acids.

The chain joins TRBV27 to TRBJ1-4; D remains unclear. Germline V gene lookup returns CDR1 MNHEY and CDR2 SMNVEV (reference sequence). The V and J ends lost 4 bases and 8 bases respectively, with 14 bases between them. There are 14 residues in the CDR3. In DNA form, the CDR3 reads TGTGCCAGCAGTTCGGCCTCTGGGAGAGAAAAACTGTTTTTT. Amino acid sequence: CASSSASGREKLFF.

The chain joins TRBV7-3 to TRBJ2-2, with 7 bases aligning to TRBD1. The V and J ends lost 5 bases and 1 base, in that order; junction bases with no gene match: 7. Per the germline V gene, CDR1 is SGHTA and CDR2 is FQGTGA. The CDR3 spans 16 residues. CDR3: CASSKWTGLNTGELFF. The CDR3 coding sequence is TGTGCCAGCAGCAAGTGGACAGGCCTGAACACCGGGGAGCTGTTTTTT.

The V and J genes are TRBV28 and TRBJ1-2; TRBD1 agrees at 8 bases. The CDR3 runs to 13 residues. Germline V gives CDR1 MDHEN, CDR2 SYDVKM. The ends lost 6 bases at V and 8 bases at J; junction bases unmatched: 8. CDR3 sequence (DNA): TGTGCCAGCAGGCCAGGACAGGGCTGGGGCTACACCTTC. It encodes CASRPGQGWGYTF.

V is TRBV5-1 and J is TRBJ2-2; no reliable D call. V lost 0 bases and J 4 bases, leaving 7 bases between the germline ends. This CDR3 has 14 residues. Germline V gene lookup returns CDR1 SGHRS and CDR2 YFSETQ. CDR3 coding DNA: TGCGCCAGCAGCTTGGAACCACTCACCGGGGAGCTGTTTTTT. Translating gives CASSLEPLTGELFF.

The chain joins TRBV19 to TRBJ2-7; 8 bases fit TRBD2. Germline V gives CDR1 LNHDA, CDR2 SQIVND (reference sequence). The CDR3 length is 13 residues. The V gene end was trimmed by 7 bases and the J gene end by 4 bases; junction bases not matched to a gene: 6. CDR3 sequence: CASKGLGGYEQYF. The CDR3 region has the DNA TGTGCCAGTAAGGGACTAGGGGGATACGAGCAGTACTTC.

This rearrangement joins TRBV2 to TRBJ1-5; 9 positions agree with TRBD1. The CDR3 sequence is 16 residues long. Germline CDR1 reads SNHLY; CDR2 reads FYNNEI. The trim removed 6 bases at V and 4 bases at J, leaving 10 bases unmatched. Here the CDR3 reads CASRAHRGRGNQPQHF. The CDR3, as DNA: TGTGCCAGCAGAGCACACAGGGGGCGCGGGAATCAGCCCCAGCATTTT. Full variable domain (missing parts from reference TRBV2 and TRBJ1-5): EPEVTQTPSHQVTQMGQEVILRCVPISNHLYFYWYRQILGQKVEFLVSFYNNEISEKSEIFDDQFSVERPDGSNFTLKIRSTKLEDSAMYFCASRAHRGRGNQPQHFGDGTRLSIL.